Listed below are T cell receptor beta chains from one sample, sequenced in a study of T cells in localized non-small cell lung cancer. Libraries were prepared by immunoSEQ multiplex PCR; TCRdb keeps only in-frame clonotypes and omits some of them. The table has about 1,300 clones, 23% seen once. Sample: lung tumor tissue, taken before any cancer treatment. These receptors came from a man aged 35-69 years with stage III lung adenocarcinoma. Each CDR3 is given with its conserved first and last residue. The D gene is left open where the match is weak. Clone size, where shown, is once, few, many, or a class for clones that have expanded.

15,TRBJ2-6,-,-,TRBV6-8,CASSYREPGANVLTF,TGTGCCAGCAGTTACAGGGAGCCTGGGGCCAACGTCCTGACTTTC
15,TRBJ1-2,medium-sized,-,TRBV11-3,CASSFEPSSNYGYTF,TGTGCCAGCAGCTTTGAGCCCTCGTCTAACTATGGCTACACCTTC
13,TRBJ2-7,few,TRBD2,TRBV18,CASSGAGVVEQYF,TGTGCCAGCTCAGGGGCGGGAGTAGTCGAGCAGTACTTC
18,TRBJ2-1,few,TRBD2,TRBV9,CASSVGGLAGGLGNEQFF,TGTGCCAGCAGCGTAGGGGGACTAGCGGGAGGGCTTGGTAATGAGCAGTTCTTC
14,TRBJ2-5,medium-sized,-,TRBV9,CASSESAGAGTQYF,TGTGCCAGCAGCGAATCTGCGGGCGCAGGGACCCAGTACTTC
12,TRBJ2-7,-,-,TRBV28,CASSLVRETKYF,TGTGCCAGCAGTTTAGTCCGGGAAACGAAGTACTTC
13,TRBJ2-7,-,TRBD2,TRBV30,CAFTAERDYEQYF,TGTGCCTTCACAGCGGAGCGGGATTACGAGCAGTACTTC
16,TRBJ1-3,large,TRBD1,TRBV6-8,CASSVGQGGSRNTIYF,TGTGCCAGCAGTGTTGGACAGGGAGGAAGTCGAAACACCATATATTTT
14,TRBJ1-2,few,-,TRBV28,CASSPPGANYGYTF,TGTGCCAGCAGTCCTCCCGGGGCCAACTATGGCTACACCTTC
16,TRBJ2-1,-,-,TRBV11-3,CASSLVGAFSYNEQFF,TGTGCCAGCAGCTTAGTGGGGGCTTTCTCCTACAATGAGCAGTTCTTC
15,TRBJ1-3,-,TRBD1,TRBV14,CASSPTTGAGNTIYF,TGTGCCAGCAGCCCCACGACAGGGGCTGGAAACACCATATATTTT
15,TRBJ1-2,-,-,TRBV19,CASSIEQTSNYGYTF,TGTGCCAGTAGTATAGAGCAGACTTCTAACTATGGCTACACCTTC
14,TRBJ2-7,few,TRBD2,TRBV11-3,CASSKSGSWYEQYF,TGTGCCAGCAGCAAGAGCGGGAGCTGGTACGAGCAGTACTTC
15,TRBJ2-2,-,-,TRBV1,CASSRGEQNTGELFF,TGCGCCAGCAGCCGTGGGGAACAGAACACCGGGGAGCTGTTTTTT